Each of the 7 T cell receptor beta chains below was sequenced from the same sample in a study of T cell responses to AZD1222 COVID-19 vaccine. The repertoire was sequenced with immunoSEQ multiplex PCR; TCRdb's copy has only in-frame clones and lacks some. The sample carries about 85,000 clones, 85% to 90% recorded once. Source: peripheral blood, taken on day 0 of AZD1222 vaccination. The receptors here all came from an adult in good health.

The rearrangement joins TRBV23-1 to TRBJ2-3; D unresolved. TRBV23-1 is an open reading frame, and its role is uncertain. The CDR3 is 16 residues long. V was pared by 7 bases and J by 1 base, with 18 bases between. The CDR3 protein is CASTSIRHGCTDTQYF. As DNA, the CDR3 is TGCGCCAGCACATCCATTCGACATGGTTGCACAGATACGCAGTATTTT.

The chain combines TRBV3-1 (or the pseudogene TRBV3-2) with TRBJ1-1; TRBD1 might be the D (5 bases). The germline V gene encodes CDR1 LGHDT and CDR2 YNNKEL (reference sequence). The length of the CDR3 is 14 residues. V dropped 6 bases and J dropped 0 bases, with 11 bases sitting between them. This chain's CDR3 is CASSPGTMNTEAFF. CDR3 bases: TGTGCCAGCAGTCCCGGGACCATGAACACTGAAGCTTTCTTT.

The chain carries TRBV7-9 and TRBJ1-6, with a weak D call TRBD1 (5 bases). The CDR3 sequence is 14 residues long. V lost 2 bases, J lost 10 bases, and 12 bases lay in between. CDR1 is SEHNR, CDR2 FQNEAQ, per germline (reference sequence). Written as DNA, the CDR3 is TGTGCCAGCAGCTTACAAGGGGTTTTGTCACCCCTCCACTTT. The encoded protein is CASSLQGVLSPLHF.

The chain is built from TRBV3-1 (or the pseudogene TRBV3-2) and TRBJ2-7, with D uncertain. Trimming left V 5 bases short and J 1 base short, with 12 bases between. The CDR3 runs 14 residues. The germline V gene encodes CDR1 LGHDT and CDR2 YNNKEL (reference sequence). The CDR3 reads CASSTTPRSYEQYF. The CDR3 DNA follows: TGTGCCAGCAGCACAACCCCTAGATCCTACGAGCAGTACTTC.

V gene TRBV3-1 (or the pseudogene TRBV3-2) combines with J gene TRBJ1-6; TRBD1 might be the D (6 bases). The germline V and J ends were trimmed by 0 bases and 7 bases, with 13 bases remaining between them. Germline V lookup: CDR1 LGHDT, CDR2 YNNKEL (reference sequence). The CDR3 totals 16 residues. Here the CDR3 DNA reads TGTGCCAGCAGCCAAGAGGTAGGAAGGGGGAATTCACCCCTCCACTTT. Translating it yields CASSQEVGRGNSPLHF.

This chain connects TRBV30 to TRBJ1-1, with unresolved D. Trimming cost V 0 bases and J 5 bases, with 10 bases left between them. CDR1 is GTSNPN and CDR2 is SVGIG in the germline V gene (reference sequence). CDR3 length: 13 residues. The CDR3 protein is CAWSVHPRTEAFF. In DNA, the CDR3 is TGTGCCTGGAGTGTCCATCCGAGGACTGAAGCTTTCTTT.

V and J are TRBV6-5 and TRBJ1-3, with TRBD1 identical over 8 bases. Per the germline V gene, CDR1 is MNHEY and CDR2 is SVGAGI. Germline trimming cut 6 bases from V and 4 bases from J; bases unmatched to any gene: 2. The CDR3 is 13 amino acids. This chain's CDR3 is CASRQGGGNTIYF. In DNA form, the CDR3 reads TGTGCCAGCAGACAGGGGGGAGGAAACACCATATATTTT.